The rows below give T cell receptor beta chains drawn from one sample of a study of cytomegalovirus exposure and HLA in healthy donors. Assay used: immunoSEQ multiplex PCR; TCRdb lists only in-frame clones, some missing. The sample lists 99,000 or so clones; under 85% were seen once. The specimen was PBMCs. The receptors originated from a man aged 18-30 years in good health and CMV-seronegative. The CDR3 runs from the conserved cysteine through the conserved F or W. The D gene is left open where the match is weak. The size entry is marked missing in some rows and otherwise reads once, few, many or a size class.

abundance	d_gene	v_gene	len	j_gene	CDR3aa	CDR3nt
.	.	TRBV5-1	16	TRBJ1-2	CASSLDGVLTGYGYTF	TGCGCCAGCAGCTTGGATGGTGTATTGACAGGATATGGCTACACCTTC
.	.	TRBV6-1	11	TRBJ2-5	CGRTAQETQYF	TGTGGCCGGACAGCTCAAGAGACCCAGTACTTC
.	.	TRBV6-1	14	TRBJ2-5	CASSRELQGETQYF	TGTGCCAGCAGCCGGGAGCTCCAAGGGGAGACCCAGTACTTC
.	.	TRBV28	20	TRBJ2-7	CASSLTLKYPQQGAPYEQYF	TGTGCCAGCAGTTTAACCTTAAAATACCCCCAACAGGGTGCCCCATACGAGCAGTACTTC
once	.	TRBV6-1	12	TRBJ1-1	CASSSTDREAFF	TGTGCCAGCAGTTCCACGGACAGAGAAGCTTTCTTT
.	TRBD2	TRBV5-4	18	TRBJ2-7	CASSLAKGLAGTSYEQYF	TGTGCCAGCAGCTTGGCGAAGGGACTAGCGGGTACCTCCTACGAGCAGTACTTC
.	.	TRBV28	15	TRBJ2-6	CASRSRYSGANVLTF	TGTGCCAGCAGGTCTCGTTACTCTGGGGCCAACGTCCTGACTTTC
.	TRBD1	TRBV28	13	TRBJ2-5	CASRDRGRETQYF	TGTGCCAGCAGGGACAGGGGGCGGGAGACCCAGTACTTC
.	TRBD2	TRBV10-2	13	TRBJ2-3	CASSELAGDTQYF	TGCGCCAGCAGTGAGTTAGCGGGAGATACGCAGTATTTT
few	.	TRBV5-6	18	TRBJ2-6	CASSFGGLGSSGANVLTF	TGTGCCAGCAGCTTCGGAGGGTTGGGGAGCTCTGGGGCCAACGTCCTGACTTTC
.	TRBD2	TRBV6-6	12	TRBJ2-7	CATAGGAYEQYF	TGTGCCACCGCGGGGGGGGCCTACGAGCAGTACTTC
.	TRBD2	TRBV19	20	TRBJ2-2	CASSIEWTSGVYANTGELFF	TGTGCCAGTAGTATAGAATGGACTAGCGGAGTTTATGCGAACACCGGGGAGCTGTTTTTT
.	.	TRBV7-9	12	TRBJ1-4	CSSSSRDEKLFF	TGTTCCAGCAGTTCGAGAGATGAAAAACTGTTTTTT
.	.	TRBV15	13	TRBJ1-1	CATSIEENTEAFF	TGTGCCACCAGCATCGAGGAGAACACTGAAGCTTTCTTT
.	TRBD1	TRBV5-4	16	TRBJ1-1	CASSSSQGARGTEAFF	TGTGCCAGCAGTTCGTCTCAGGGGGCGAGAGGCACTGAAGCTTTCTTT
.	TRBD1	TRBV5-1	15	TRBJ1-1	CASSLGNRGGTEAFF	TGCGCCAGCAGCCTAGGTAACAGGGGAGGCACTGAAGCTTTCTTT
.	TRBD1	TRBV29-1	13	TRBJ2-5	CSVERGQWETQYF	TGCAGCGTTGAAAGGGGACAGTGGGAGACCCAGTACTTC